Each of the 7 T cell receptor beta chains below was sequenced from the same sample in a study of CXCR3-negative and CXCR3-positive naive CD8 T cells. UMI labels and 5' RACE were used to prepare the TRB cDNA libraries. No DNA is given; TCRdb re-called the 5' RACE reads and lists each CDR3 protein once. Recorded for this sample: over 55,000 distinct CDR3 sequences. The sequenced material came from memory CD8+ T cells from blood. These receptors were taken from a human donor in good health. Some clones in this sample may be carry-over from other donors' samples.

The chain is built from TRBV25-1 and TRBJ1-5; as DNA is missing, the TRBD1 call by TCRdb cannot be tested. CDR1 and CDR2 from the germline V gene are MGHDK and SYGVNS. The CDR3 is 13 residues long. CDR3 amino acids: CASSGGRNQPQHF.

The chain combines TRBV6-2 or TRBV6-3 with TRBJ2-2; there is no DNA to check the TCRdb D call of TRBD2. This CDR3 has 15 residues. The germline CDR1 and CDR2 sequences are MNHEY and SVGEGT. CDR3 region: CASSSSGRTTGELFF.

The CDR3 sequence: CASSPSGTGGTEAFF. V usage is TRBV9 and J usage is TRBJ1-1; as DNA is missing, the TRBD1 call by TCRdb cannot be tested. Germline CDR1 and CDR2: SGDLS and YYNGEE. This CDR3 spans 15 amino acids. Full variable domain (outside the CDR3, taken from reference TRBV9 and TRBJ1-1): DSGVTQTPKHLITATGQRVTLRCSPRSGDLSVYWYQQSLDQGLQFLIQYYNGEERAKGNILERFSAQQFPDLHSELNLSSLELGDSALYFCASSPSGTGGTEAFFGQGTRLTVV.

The V and J genes are TRBV13 and TRBJ2-2. In germline, CDR1 is PRHDT, CDR2 FYEKMQ (reference sequence). This CDR3 contains 14 residues. CDR3 loop: CASSLVPGTGELFF.

The J gene is TRBJ2-5, the V gene TRBV7-2; lacking DNA, the TRBD1 call made by TCRdb goes unchecked. The CDR3 runs 13 residues. Germline V CDR1 and CDR2: SGHTA, FQGNSA. This chain's CDR3 is CASSLEGRETQYF.

The chain links TRBV7-6 to TRBJ2-5. Germline assignment: CDR1 SGHVS and CDR2 FNYEAQ. The CDR3 is 13 amino acids. The CDR3: CASSRTQKETQYF.

This sequence joins TRBV28 and TRBJ2-1. Germline V lookup: CDR1 MDHEN, CDR2 SYDVKM. This CDR3 is 13 amino acids long. The CDR3 sequence is CASTVGSYNEQFF.